Listed below are T cell receptor beta chains from one sample, sequenced in a study of blood T cells in healthy people across ages. Via MiXCR, TCRdb re-called the 5' RACE reads, giving one row per CDR3 protein. This sample has about 1.5 million distinct CDR3 sequences; roughly two fifths occur once, and the top ten carry 4%. The sequencing sample was made of blood. Every receptor here comes from a woman under 30 in good health. Both conserved end residues are part of each CDR3. A D gene is named only where the DNA matches it firmly. Size is omitted from some rows. Given values are once, few, many or a class for expanded clones.

V: TRBV2
D: TRBD2
size: .
J: TRBJ2-5
CDR3: CASSEMRLAGEETQYF
DNA: TGTGCCAGCAGTGAGATGCGACTAGCGGGGGAAGAGACCCAGTACTTC

V: TRBV6-1
D: TRBD2
size: .
J: TRBJ2-4
CDR3: CASSRGGDIACIQYF
DNA: TGTGCCAGCAGCCGCGGGGGGGACATTGCGTGCATTCAGTACTTC

V: TRBV29-1
D: .
size: .
J: TRBJ1-1
CDR3: CSAAGAPNTEAFF
DNA: TGCAGCGCCGCCGGGGCCCCAAACACTGAAGCTTTCTTT

V: TRBV7-2
D: .
size: few
J: TRBJ2-5
CDR3: CASSFDGRISETQYF
DNA: TGTGCCAGCAGCTTCGACGGGCGGATTTCAGAGACCCAGTACTTC

V: TRBV6-5
D: .
size: .
J: TRBJ2-5
CDR3: CASRPTGSYNEQYF
DNA: TGTGCCAGCAGGCCGACGGGGTCCTACAATGAGCAGTACTTC

V: TRBV12-3/TRBV12-4
D: TRBD1
size: many
J: TRBJ2-7
CDR3: CASSPEDRGYTYEQYF
DNA: TGTGCCAGCAGTCCAGAGGACAGGGGGTACACCTACGAGCAGTACTTC

V: TRBV27
D: TRBD2
size: .
J: TRBJ2-3
CDR3: CATSPLRRGGPRDTQYF
DNA: TGTGCCACCAGCCCCTTACGGCGGGGGGGCCCGAGAGATACGCAGTATTTT

V: TRBV11-2
D: TRBD2
size: .
J: TRBJ2-7
CDR3: CASSSLAGRAYEQYF
DNA: TGTGCCAGCAGCTCACTAGCGGGCCGAGCCTACGAGCAGTACTTC

V: TRBV7-2
D: TRBD2
size: few
J: TRBJ2-5
CDR3: CASSLEVGGGRETQYF
DNA: TGTGCCAGCAGCTTAGAAGTAGGCGGGGGGAGAGAGACCCAGTACTTC

V: TRBV7-8
D: TRBD1
size: few
J: TRBJ1-2
CDR3: CASSFRPTGNYGYTF
DNA: TGTGCCAGCAGCTTCCGACCGACAGGGAACTATGGCTACACCTTC

V: TRBV29-1
D: TRBD2
size: .
J: TRBJ2-5
CDR3: CSAYGGVETQYF
DNA: TGCAGCGCCTACGGGGGGGTGGAGACCCAGTACTTC

V: TRBV7-2
D: .
size: once
J: TRBJ2-1
CDR3: CVSSLELTRKQFF
DNA: TGTGTCAGCAGCTTAGAGCTGACTAGGAAGCAGTTCTTC

V: TRBV12-3/TRBV12-4
D: TRBD2
size: .
J: TRBJ2-7
CDR3: CVSSLDSGVGAYEQYF
DNA: TGTGTCAGCAGTTTAGATAGCGGGGTTGGCGCCTACGAGCAGTACTTC

V: TRBV7-2
D: .
size: .
J: TRBJ2-1
CDR3: CASSLQGFEQFF
DNA: TGTGCCAGCAGCTTACAGGGTTTCGAGCAGTTCTTC

V: TRBV30
D: .
size: .
J: TRBJ1-2
CDR3: CAVKAGQGGNYGYTF
DNA: TGTGCCGTGAAAGCGGGGCAGGGAGGGAACTATGGCTACACCTTC

V: TRBV27
D: .
size: .
J: TRBJ2-7
CDR3: CASSLLGTSYEQYF
DNA: TGTGCCAGCAGTTTATTGGGGACCTCCTACGAGCAGTACTTC

V: TRBV10-3
D: .
size: .
J: TRBJ1-5
CDR3: CAISEEGIEPQHF
DNA: TGTGCCATCAGTGAGGAAGGGATTGAGCCCCAGCATTTT

V: TRBV6-5
D: .
size: .
J: TRBJ1-2
CDR3: CASSYSGYYDYTF
DNA: TGTGCCAGCAGTTACTCTGGCTACTATGACTACACCTTC

V: TRBV5-1
D: TRBD2
size: once
J: TRBJ2-3
CDR3: CASSSLAGKTDTQYF
DNA: TGCGCCAGCAGCTCGTTAGCGGGAAAAACAGATACGCAGTATTTT

V: TRBV7-2
D: TRBD2
size: many
J: TRBJ2-3
CDR3: CASSLSGGAGGDTQYF
DNA: TGTGCCAGCAGCCTCAGCGGGGGGGCGGGTGGAGATACGCAGTATTTT

V: TRBV20-1
D: TRBD1
size: few
J: TRBJ2-5
CDR3: CSARNTGVETQYF
DNA: TGCAGTGCTAGAAATACAGGGGTAGAGACCCAGTACTTC

V: TRBV20-1
D: .
size: .
J: TRBJ1-2
CDR3: CSAPSKGERSHGYTF
DNA: TGCAGTGCTCCTTCGAAGGGGGAGAGGTCTCATGGCTACACCTTC

V: TRBV6-6
D: TRBD1
size: .
J: TRBJ1-2
CDR3: CASSYGTGTVGGYTF
DNA: TGTGCCAGCAGTTACGGGACAGGGACTGTGGGTGGCTACACCTTC

V: TRBV29-1
D: .
size: few
J: TRBJ1-2
CDR3: CSVDSSGRSNYGYTF
DNA: TGCAGCGTTGATAGTTCAGGACGTAGCAACTATGGCTACACCTTC

V: TRBV28
D: TRBD2
size: few
J: TRBJ2-7
CDR3: CASRGASSGRSYEQYF
DNA: TGTGCCAGCAGGGGGGCGTCTAGCGGGAGGTCCTACGAGCAGTACTTC

V: TRBV3-1
D: TRBD2
size: .
J: TRBJ2-7
CDR3: CASSHIWLAGGSSYNEQYF
DNA: TGTGCCAGCAGCCATATCTGGCTAGCGGGGGGGAGCTCCTACAATGAGCAGTACTTC

V: TRBV7-6
D: .
size: .
J: TRBJ2-1
CDR3: CASSLQGLHEQFF
DNA: TGTGCCAGCAGCTTACAGGGGTTGCATGAGCAGTTCTTC

V: TRBV9
D: .
size: .
J: TRBJ2-7
CDR3: CASSVEGGRGREQYF
DNA: TGTGCCAGCAGCGTAGAGGGGGGCCGGGGGCGCGAGCAGTACTTC

V: TRBV29-1
D: .
size: .
J: TRBJ1-1
CDR3: CSVLWGVKAFF
DNA: TGCAGCGTTCTCTGGGGGGTTAAAGCTTTCTTT

V: TRBV12-3/TRBV12-4
D: .
size: .
J: TRBJ1-2
CDR3: CASSSGLQRGGYTF
DNA: TGTGCCAGCAGTTCCGGTTTACAGCGGGGTGGCTACACCTTC

V: TRBV16
D: TRBD1
size: once
J: TRBJ1-1
CDR3: CASSQPRDRIEAFF
DNA: TGTGCCAGCAGCCAACCCCGGGACAGGATAGAAGCTTTCTTT

V: TRBV5-1
D: .
size: .
J: TRBJ1-1
CDR3: CASSLNRRMNTEAFF
DNA: TGCGCCAGCAGCTTGAACCGCCGGATGAACACTGAAGCTTTCTTT

V: TRBV2
D: TRBD1
size: once
J: TRBJ2-5
CDR3: CASFGGTGETQYF
DNA: TGTGCCAGCTTCGGCGGGACAGGAGAGACCCAGTACTTC

V: TRBV6-1
D: .
size: many
J: TRBJ2-7
CDR3: CASSEASGRSPYEQYF
DNA: TGTGCCAGCAGTGAAGCTTCGGGGAGATCCCCCTACGAGCAGTACTTC

V: TRBV10-3
D: .
size: .
J: TRBJ2-7
CDR3: CAISGSSTYEQYF
DNA: TGTGCCATCAGTGGTAGCAGTACCTACGAGCAGTACTTC

V: TRBV12-3/TRBV12-4
D: .
size: once
J: TRBJ1-5
CDR3: CASSSENRNQPQHF
DNA: TGTGCCAGCAGCTCCGAAAACAGGAATCAGCCCCAGCATTTT

V: TRBV6-2/TRBV6-3
D: .
size: .
J: TRBJ1-1
CDR3: CASSYRALRAEAFF
DNA: TGTGCCAGCAGTTATCGTGCCCTGAGGGCTGAAGCTTTCTTT

V: TRBV4-1
D: .
size: many
J: TRBJ2-7
CDR3: CASSQQDSYEQYF
DNA: TGTGCCAGCTCACAACAGGACTCCTACGAGCAGTACTTC

V: TRBV9
D: .
size: few
J: TRBJ2-7
CDR3: CASSVGQGGSEQYF
DNA: TGTGCCAGCAGCGTAGGCCAGGGCGGAAGTGAGCAGTACTTC

V: TRBV12-3/TRBV12-4
D: TRBD2
size: once
J: TRBJ2-5
CDR3: CASNQLAGYVVDEQYF
DNA: TGTGCCAGCAACCAACTAGCGGGTTATGTGGTCGATGAGCAGTACTTC

V: TRBV2
D: .
size: many
J: TRBJ2-5
CDR3: CASRTDQETQYF
DNA: TGTGCCAGCAGGACAGACCAAGAGACCCAGTACTTC

V: TRBV6-1
D: TRBD1
size: .
J: TRBJ1-2
CDR3: CATRQGLNYGYTF
DNA: TGTGCCACCAGACAGGGACTGAACTATGGCTACACCTTC

V: TRBV9
D: .
size: few
J: TRBJ2-3
CDR3: CASSVGGWAGTDTQYF
DNA: TGTGCCAGCAGCGTAGGAGGGTGGGCAGGCACAGATACGCAGTATTTT

V: TRBV7-9
D: TRBD2
size: .
J: TRBJ2-7
CDR3: CASSLRGKPYEQYF
DNA: TGTGCCAGCAGCCTGCGGGGGAAACCCTACGAGCAGTACTTC

V: TRBV20-1
D: .
size: many
J: TRBJ2-1
CDR3: CSARAALAGKDYNEQFF
DNA: TGCAGTGCTAGAGCGGCTCTGGCGGGTAAGGACTACAATGAGCAGTTCTTC

V: TRBV15
D: .
size: few
J: TRBJ1-4
CDR3: CATSREIAGEAKKLFF
DNA: TGTGCCACCAGCAGAGAGATTGCAGGGGAGGCAAAAAAACTGTTTTTT

V: TRBV9
D: .
size: .
J: TRBJ2-1
CDR3: CASSGTWGYNEQFF
DNA: TGTGCCAGCAGCGGGACGTGGGGTTACAATGAGCAGTTCTTC

V: TRBV29-1
D: TRBD1
size: few
J: TRBJ2-4
CDR3: CSVEDRVAKNIQYF
DNA: TGCAGCGTAGAGGACAGGGTTGCCAAAAACATTCAGTACTTC

V: TRBV20-1
D: TRBD1
size: .
J: TRBJ1-1
CDR3: CSALPPGQVTEAFF
DNA: TGCAGTGCTCTGCCACCGGGACAGGTGACTGAAGCTTTCTTT

V: TRBV4-3
D: .
size: .
J: TRBJ2-2
CDR3: CASSQGRGLNTGELFF
DNA: TGCGCCAGCAGCCAAGGCCGGGGCCTAAACACTGGGGAGCTGTTTTTT